Each of the 15 T cell receptor beta chains below was sequenced from the same sample in a study of OX40 agonist ivuxolimab in advanced cancers. The method was immunoSEQ multiplex PCR; TCRdb's version includes in-frame clones alone and lacks a portion of them. The sample carries around 26,000 clones, about nine tenths recorded once. Material: CD4+ or CD8+ T cells sorted from blood, obtained in a trial of the OX40 agonist ivuxolimab. The receptors here all came from an adult with an advanced solid tumor such as melanoma, head and neck, liver or kidney cancer.

The chain employs TRBV6-5 and TRBJ2-7; D is unresolved. The V and J ends lost 2 bases and 4 bases respectively, with 12 bases between them. CDR1 is MNHEY, CDR2 SVGAGI, per germline. The CDR3 runs 14 residues. CDR3 loop: CASSYPDQRYEQYF. In nucleotides, the CDR3 is TGTGCCAGCAGTTACCCAGATCAGAGGTACGAGCAGTACTTC.

This clone was counted between two and nine times. This chain uses TRBV19 with TRBJ1-5; the D is unclear. The CDR3 runs to 13 residues. Trimming shortened V by 3 bases and J by 2 bases, and 5 bases separated the two germline ends. The germline CDR1 and CDR2 sequences are LNHDA and SQIVND (reference sequence). In DNA form, the CDR3 reads TGTGCCAGTAGTATCGACGGCAATCAGCCCCAGCATTTT. Translated: CASSIDGNQPQHF.

This rearrangement joins TRBV27 to TRBJ2-1, with 12 bases that match TRBD2. Germline CDR1 is MNHEY and CDR2 is SMNVEV (reference sequence). The CDR3 covers 14 residues. The junction had 2 bases not matched to a gene; V was cut back by 8 bases and J by 3 bases. CDR3 sequence (DNA): TGTGCCAGCCTAGCGGGAGGGAACTACAATGAGCAGTTCTTC. Protein product: CASLAGGNYNEQFF.

The CDR3 bases are TGTGCCAGCAGTTTACTCCTTGATGAGGGGCTCAATGAGCAGTTCTTC. It specifies CASSLLLDEGLNEQFF. The V call is TRBV28, the J call TRBJ2-1; D assignment may be TRBD1 or TRBD2 (5 bases each). Per germline, CDR1 MDHEN and CDR2 SYDVKM. V lost 2 bases, J lost 6 bases, and 17 bases lay in between. This CDR3 is 16 amino acids long.

CDR3 region: CASSVPGLYNEQFF. CDR3 coding DNA: TGTGCCAGCAGCGTCCCGGGCCTCTACAATGAGCAGTTCTTC. V usage is TRBV27 and J usage is TRBJ2-1; D is unclear. Per germline, CDR1 MNHEY and CDR2 SMNVEV (reference sequence). This CDR3 spans 14 amino acids. V was shortened by 6 bases and J by 3 bases, with 12 bases between the two germline ends.

The rearrangement links TRBV9 to TRBJ2-7, with TRBD2 identical over 12 bases. Trimming removed 0 bases from V and 5 bases from J; junction bases left unmatched: 6. The length of the CDR3 is 16 residues. Germline V CDR1 and CDR2: SGDLS, YYNGEE. The CDR3 region has the DNA TGTGCCAGCAGCGTAGCACTAGCGGGAGGATTTAACGAGCAGTACTTC. Residues: CASSVALAGGFNEQYF.

This rearrangement joins TRBV4-1 to TRBJ2-5; TRBD2 agrees at 13 bases. Germline V gene lookup returns CDR1 MGHRA and CDR2 YSYEKL. This CDR3 is 16 amino acids long. The ends lost 5 bases at V and 5 bases at J; junction bases unmatched: 8. In nucleotides, the CDR3 is TGCGCCAGCAGCTCCAGGACTAGCGGGGGTTTTGAGACCCAGTACTTC. Its translation is CASSSRTSGGFETQYF.

This CDR3 is CASSLFGDKDGYTF. DNA of the CDR3: TGTGCCAGCAGTTTATTTGGGGATAAGGATGGCTACACCTTC. The chain couples TRBV27 to TRBJ1-2; D unresolved. Trimming stripped 1 base from V and 6 bases from J, with 12 bases between. Germline V gene lookup returns CDR1 MNHEY and CDR2 SMNVEV (reference sequence). CDR3 size: 14 residues.

V gene TRBV4-1 combines with J gene TRBJ2-3; D is unresolved. The CDR3 runs 19 residues. Trimming took off 0 bases at V and 1 base at J, with 20 bases between the two ends. Per germline, CDR1 MGHRA and CDR2 YSYEKL. For the CDR3, the DNA is TGCGCCAGCAGCCAAGATTCCAGCTTAAATGTCGAACGCACAGATACGCAGTATTTT. The encoded protein is CASSQDSSLNVERTDTQYF.

This chain links TRBV7-6 with TRBJ2-5; 14 bases are a match to TRBD2. Germline V gives CDR1 SGHVS, CDR2 FNYEAQ. CDR3 length: 17 residues. J was trimmed by 4 bases and V by 3 bases; bases with no gene match: 7. The CDR3 sequence is CASSLGLAGATGETQYF. The CDR3 coding sequence is TGTGCCAGCAGCTTGGGACTAGCGGGGGCTACGGGAGAGACCCAGTACTTC.

V usage is TRBV6-4 and J usage is TRBJ2-2, with D tentatively TRBD2 (6 bases). The CDR3 consists of 13 residues. Germline V lookup: CDR1 MRHNA, CDR2 SNTAGT. V was pared by 8 bases and J by 4 bases, with 11 bases between. The CDR3: CASGDSLTGELFF. CDR3 nucleotide sequence: TGTGCCAGCGGGGACTCCCTCACCGGGGAGCTGTTTTTT.

This chain joins TRBV4-1 and TRBJ1-2; tentative D call: TRBD1 (5 bases). Looked up from germline, CDR1 is MGHRA and CDR2 is YSYEKL. V was cut by 3 bases and J by 8 bases, with 19 bases left in between. The CDR3 is 15 amino acids. As DNA, the CDR3 is TGCGCCAGCAGCCACCCGACTCCGACAGCCCGCGGCTACACCTTC. Translating it yields CASSHPTPTARGYTF.

The CDR3 region has the DNA TGTGCCAGCAGCTTAGAGGAGTTAGCCAAGGTCACCGGGGAGCTGTTTTTT. This sequence encodes CASSLEELAKVTGELFF. V and J are TRBV11-2 and TRBJ2-2; D remains ambiguous. Germline CDR1 and CDR2: SGHAT and FQNNGV. The ends were cut back, 0 bases at V and 4 bases at J, with 15 bases in the middle. The CDR3 covers 17 residues. Looking up the rest from reference TRBV11-2 and TRBJ2-2 gives the full variable domain: EAGVAQSPRYKIIEKRQSVAFWCNPISGHATLYWYQQILGQGPKLLIQFQNNGVVDDSQLPKDRFSAERLKGVDSTLKIQPAKLEDSAVYLCASSLEELAKVTGELFFGEGSRLTVL.

The CDR3 sequence: CASSGGGYEQYF. The DNA for the CDR3 is TGTGCCAGCAGTGGGGGGGGGTACGAGCAGTACTTC. This rearrangement joins TRBV27 to TRBJ2-7, with 7 positions matching TRBD2. Germline CDR1 is MNHEY and CDR2 is SMNVEV (reference sequence). Trimming took 5 bases from V and 4 from J; bases not matched to a gene: 2. The CDR3 is made up of 12 amino acids.

In nucleotides, the CDR3 is TGTGCCAGCAGCTTGGAACTAGCGGGGGGCCGCTCCTACGAGCAGTACTTC. Translation gives CASSLELAGGRSYEQYF. The J gene is TRBJ2-7, the V gene TRBV5-4; 12 bases fit TRBD2. The ends lost 0 bases at V and 0 bases at J; junction bases unmatched: 4. This CDR3 region has 17 residues. Germline V gives CDR1 SGHNT, CDR2 YYREEE (reference sequence).